Sequencing of this TCR beta chain was carried out in a study of Graves' ophthalmopathy and Graves' hyperthyroidism. At least ten counts were recorded for this clonotype. This CDR3 has 13 residues. V lost 5 bases and J lost 2, with 7 bases in between. As the template, RNA transcripts were used to amplify TCR beta CDR3 regions. An initial RT-PCR round employing HTBI primers preceded a second-round multiplex PCR. MiXCR was run by TCRdb on the multiplex PCR reads, yielding one entry per CDR3 protein. Seen here are a few hundred thousand distinct CDR3 sequences, roughly 21% observed once, and the top ten hold approximately 40%.

The receptor's source is a woman between 45 and 65 years old with Graves' ophthalmopathy. The rearrangement uses TRBV12-3 or TRBV12-4 and TRBJ1-5; D perhaps matches TRBD1 (5 bases). The source material was peripheral blood. CDR3 in DNA: TGTGCCAGCAGTCAACAGGGCAATCAGCCCCAGCATTTT. It is translated as CASSQQGNQPQHF.